This TCR beta chain derives from a study of cytomegalovirus exposure and HLA in healthy donors. Whole-study context: Earlier sequencing of some 180 million T cells yielded roughly 120 million unique TCR beta sequences. Study findings and constraints: It was reported in a later analysis that an Asian-associated ancestry cluster showed fewer N-insertions than the roughly 710-donor mean.

Comments on this clone: Its specificity is unknown.

This CDR3 has 13 residues. Germline CDR1 MDHEN, CDR2 SYDVKM. Trimming pared 7 bases from V and 4 bases from J, leaving 10 bases between. All the people who gave samples were healthy bone marrow donors. Whereas donors were nominally healthy upon sampling, unrecorded immune exposures were probable. In the PCR, 60 Vbeta and 13 Jbeta primers were used. Measured with immunoSEQ multiplex PCR; TCRdb has only the in-frame clones, and not every one. The listing records 40,000 to 60,000 clones. The sequence was obtained from a male donor in good health and CMV-seropositive. The sample consisted of PBMCs. The chain has TRBV28 and TRBJ2-2, with D hard to call. The CDR3 region is CASTLATTGELFF. As DNA, the CDR3 is TGTGCCAGCACCCTGGCCACCACCGGGGAGCTGTTTTTT.